One sample yielded the 18 T cell receptor beta chains listed below, sequenced in a study of control samples from healthy donors and cancer patients. Assay: immunoSEQ multiplex PCR; the TCRdb copy retains only in-frame clones and omits some. The repertoire holds over 55,000 clones, with approximately 90% as singletons. Sequences were obtained from PBMCs. The source of these receptors is a man younger than 45 with colorectal cancer.

The rearrangement links TRBV3-1 (or the pseudogene TRBV3-2) to TRBJ1-3; D is undetermined. This CDR3 region has 13 residues. The germline gives CDR1 LGHDT, CDR2 YNNKEL (reference sequence). Trimming stripped 1 base from V and 7 bases from J, with 8 bases between. The CDR3 nucleotides read TGTGCCAGCAGCCAAGGACGGACTAACACCATATATTTT. It codes for CASSQGRTNTIYF.

The J gene is TRBJ2-1, the V gene TRBV5-1; D is perhaps TRBD1 or TRBD2 (5 bases each). Germline CDR1 reads SGHRS; CDR2 reads YFSETQ. The CDR3 contains 16 residues. V was shortened by 0 bases and J by 3 bases, with 13 bases between the two germline ends. The CDR3 is CASSLAHGAGYNEQFF. The CDR3 coding sequence is TGCGCCAGCAGCTTGGCCCATGGGGCGGGCTACAATGAGCAGTTCTTC.

The chain uses TRBV6-2 or TRBV6-3 and TRBJ1-6; tentative D call: TRBD1 (5 bases). Germline V gene data show CDR1 as MNHEY and CDR2 as SVGEGT. Between the trimmed V and J ends, which lost 0 bases and 6 bases, there was a span of 9 bases. The CDR3 contains 15 residues. The CDR3 reads CASSYSTVPNSPLHF. The CDR3, as DNA: TGTGCCAGCAGTTACTCGACAGTACCTAATTCACCCCTCCACTTT.

V usage is TRBV6-5 and J usage is TRBJ2-5; TRBD1 is a possible D gene (5 bases). CDR3 size: 12 residues. Trimming took off 5 bases at V and 4 bases at J, with 8 bases between the two ends. Germline lookup yields CDR1 MNHEY and CDR2 SVGAGI. CDR3 nucleotides: TGTGCCAGCAGTATAAGGGGAGAGACCCAGTACTTC. Its protein is CASSIRGETQYF.

The chain links TRBV7-8 to TRBJ1-2; D is possibly TRBD1 (5 bases). There are 14 residues in the CDR3. CDR1 SGHVS and CDR2 FQNEAQ come from the germline V gene. V was clipped by 4 bases and J by 1 base, with 10 bases between them. Here the CDR3 reads CASSSSGGNYGYTF. The CDR3 DNA is TGTGCCAGCAGCTCGTCGGGGGGTAACTATGGCTACACCTTC.

The rearrangement uses TRBV19 and TRBJ1-5, with a weak D call TRBD1 (6 bases). Deletions cut 10 bases from V and 0 bases from J, with 10 bases between. CDR3 size: 13 residues. Per the germline V gene, CDR1 is LNHDA and CDR2 is SQIVND (reference sequence). The CDR3 DNA follows: TGTGCCACAGGGGAAAATAGCAATCAGCCCCAGCATTTT. Amino acid sequence: CATGENSNQPQHF.

This sequence joins TRBV29-1 and TRBJ2-2; D perhaps matches TRBD1 (6 bases). Trimming stripped 3 bases from V and 8 bases from J, with 10 bases between. From germline, CDR1 is SQVTM and CDR2 ANQGSEA. The CDR3 is 12 residues long. The CDR3 reads CSVDDDRGELFF. The CDR3 DNA sequence: TGCAGCGTTGATGACGACAGGGGGGAGCTGTTTTTT.

The V gene is TRBV11-3, the J gene TRBJ1-3; D remains ambiguous. CDR3 length: 16 residues. Germline loops: CDR1 SGHNT, CDR2 YENEEA. The germline V and J ends were trimmed by 5 bases and 0 bases, with 14 bases remaining between them. For the CDR3, the DNA is TGTGCCAGCAGCCTCCCCAGCAAAATCTCTGGAAACACCATATATTTT. Its translation is CASSLPSKISGNTIYF.

This clone was recorded only once. The chain has TRBV18 and TRBJ1-2; 7 positions match TRBD1. J gave up 4 bases and V 6 bases, and 14 bases lay outside the gene matches. CDR3 length: 16 amino acids. CDR1 and CDR2 from the germline V gene are KGHSH and LQKENI. DNA for the CDR3: TGTGCCAGCTCGCCCAGCCTCAGACAGGGCCCCTATGGCTACACCTTC. Protein product: CASSPSLRQGPYGYTF.

The chain has TRBV7-2 and TRBJ2-1; 11 nucleotides match TRBD2. CDR1 and CDR2 from the germline V gene are SGHTA and FQGNSA. The CDR3 runs 15 residues. V trimming: 2 bases; J trimming: 8 bases; junction bases outside the gene matches: 5. This chain's CDR3 is CASSLSSGGAYEQFF. In DNA form, the CDR3 reads TGTGCCAGCAGCTTAAGTAGCGGGGGGGCCTATGAGCAGTTCTTC.

The chain carries TRBV7-6 and TRBJ2-3; D is perhaps TRBD2 (7 bases). The CDR3 covers 16 residues. Looked up from germline, CDR1 is SGHVS and CDR2 is FNYEAQ. V gave up 5 bases and J gave up 0 bases, with 15 bases separating them. CDR3 nucleotides: TGTGCCAGCAGCCCCCGGGGGGCAGTCAGCACAGATACGCAGTATTTT. It is translated as CASSPRGAVSTDTQYF.

The CDR3 nucleotides read TGTGCCAGCAGCCCGGACAGACAATTTGAAGCTTTCTTT. Its protein is CASSPDRQFEAFF. This chain connects TRBV5-4 to TRBJ1-1; TRBD1 might be the D (6 bases). Trimming removed 4 bases at V and 7 bases at J, with 14 bases between. Germline-derived CDR1 and CDR2 are SGHNT and YYREEE (reference sequence). The CDR3 sequence is 13 residues long. Combining the CDR3 with reference TRBV5-4 and TRBJ1-1 gives the whole variable domain ETGVTQSPTHLIKTRGQQVTLRCSSQSGHNTVSWYQQALGQGPQFIFQYYREEENGRGNFPPRFSGLQFPNYSSELNVNALELDDSALYLCASSPDRQFEAFFGQGTRLTVV.

The rearrangement links TRBV5-4 to TRBJ2-1, with 11 bases aligning to TRBD1. The CDR3 spans 17 residues. Per germline, CDR1 SGHNT and CDR2 YYREEE (reference sequence). With V trimmed by 4 bases and J by 8 bases, 14 bases remained unmatched. The CDR3, as DNA: TGTGCCAGCAGCCCAGGGACAGGGGGGTATTTAGGAGATGAGCAGTTCTTC. This gives the protein CASSPGTGGYLGDEQFF.

V usage is TRBV5-6 and J usage is TRBJ2-1, with TRBD1 identical over 7 bases. V dropped 0 bases and J dropped 4; count of bases not matched to a gene: 4. The germline V gene encodes CDR1 SGHDT and CDR2 YYEEEE. The CDR3 length is 15 residues. The CDR3 loop is CASSLGGGAYNEQFF. The CDR3, as DNA: TGTGCCAGCAGCTTGGGAGGGGGCGCGTACAATGAGCAGTTCTTC.

The chain recombines TRBV29-1 with TRBJ1-1, with D unclear. The germline CDR1 and CDR2 sequences are SQVTM and ANQGSEA. V was cut by 0 bases and J by 5 bases, with 19 bases left in between. The CDR3 length is 16 residues. CDR3 DNA: TGCAGCGTTGAAGAAAGGCTACACTACCAACCAACTGAAGCTTTCTTT. Its translation is CSVEERLHYQPTEAFF.

The rearrangement uses TRBV9 and TRBJ1-6; D is undetermined. V dropped 4 bases and J dropped 0 bases, with 8 bases sitting between them. CDR3 length: 15 amino acids. Per the germline V gene, CDR1 is SGDLS and CDR2 is YYNGEE. The CDR3 loop reads CASSPRSSYNSPLHF. For the CDR3, the DNA is TGTGCCAGCAGCCCCAGGAGCTCCTATAATTCACCCCTCCACTTT.

This rearrangement joins TRBV11-2 to TRBJ1-2; maybe TRBD1 (5 bases). The CDR3 is 16 residues long. CDR1 and CDR2 from the germline V gene are SGHAT and FQNNGV. Trimming pared 2 bases from V and 3 bases from J, leaving 16 bases between. CDR3 sequence reads: CASSLFPQGGDYGYTF. The CDR3 region has the DNA TGTGCCAGCAGCTTATTCCCCCAGGGAGGCGACTATGGCTACACCTTC.

This sequence joins TRBV30 and TRBJ1-2; D remains unclear. V was trimmed by 2 bases and J by 8 bases, leaving 9 bases between them. The CDR3 runs to 11 residues. From germline, CDR1 is GTSNPN and CDR2 SVGIG (reference sequence). CDR3 residues: CAWSMPGGYTF. The DNA of the CDR3 is TGTGCCTGGAGTATGCCGGGAGGCTACACCTTC.